This entry describes one T cell receptor beta chain. The antigen is unknown. This record belongs to a study of T cells in Graves' hyperthyroidism and ophthalmopathy. The study's findings and limits: The majority of expanded thyroid clonotypes above 0.001 also appeared in blood.

CDR1 and CDR2 from the germline V gene are SGHRS and YFSETQ. Trimming cost V 5 bases and J 6 bases, with 17 bases left between them. The CDR3 runs to 14 residues. Any patient presenting with uncontrolled infection, other autoimmune disease, pregnancy or lactation was left out. The source of the PBMCs was approximately 10 ml of fresh peripheral blood. Amplified TCR beta CDR3 regions derived from RNA transcripts. First-round RT-PCR with HTBI primers amplified the TCR CDR3 region. MiXCR, applied by TCRdb to the multiplex PCR reads, yields one record per CDR3 protein. This repertoire shows fewer than 550,000 distinct CDR3 sequences, 15% to 19% found once; its top ten account for 7.5% to 9%.

Specimen: blood. This receptor was identified in a woman younger than 35 with Graves' hyperthyroidism. This sequence joins TRBV5-1 and TRBJ1-2; D may be TRBD1 (6 bases). In DNA, the CDR3 is TGCGCCAGCAGTCTTCCCCAGGGGATGGATGGCTACACCTTC. Translated: CASSLPQGMDGYTF.